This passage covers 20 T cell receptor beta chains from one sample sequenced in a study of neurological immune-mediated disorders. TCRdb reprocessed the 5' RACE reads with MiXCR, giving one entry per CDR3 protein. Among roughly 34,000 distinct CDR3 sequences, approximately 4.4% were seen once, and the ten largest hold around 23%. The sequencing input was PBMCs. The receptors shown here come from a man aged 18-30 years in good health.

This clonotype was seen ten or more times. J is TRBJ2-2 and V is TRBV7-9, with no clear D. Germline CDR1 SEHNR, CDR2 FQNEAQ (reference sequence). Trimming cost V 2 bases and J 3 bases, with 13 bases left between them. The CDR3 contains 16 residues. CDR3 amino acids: CASSLNPVAHTGELFF. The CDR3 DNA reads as TGTGCCAGCAGCTTAAACCCGGTAGCTCACACCGGGGAGCTGTTTTTT. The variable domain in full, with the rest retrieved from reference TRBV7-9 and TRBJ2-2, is DTGVSQNPRHKITKRGQNVTFRCDPISEHNRLYWYRQTLGQGPEFLTYFQNEAQLEKSRLLSDRFSAERPKGSFSTLEIQRTEQGDSAMYLCASSLNPVAHTGELFFGEGSRLTVL.

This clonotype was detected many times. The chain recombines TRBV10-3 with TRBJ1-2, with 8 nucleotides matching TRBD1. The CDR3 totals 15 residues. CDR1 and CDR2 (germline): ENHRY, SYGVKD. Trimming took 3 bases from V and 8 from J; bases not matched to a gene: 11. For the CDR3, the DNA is TGTGCCATCAGTGAAAGTGGGACAGGACTGGGCGGCTACACCTTC. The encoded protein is CAISESGTGLGGYTF.

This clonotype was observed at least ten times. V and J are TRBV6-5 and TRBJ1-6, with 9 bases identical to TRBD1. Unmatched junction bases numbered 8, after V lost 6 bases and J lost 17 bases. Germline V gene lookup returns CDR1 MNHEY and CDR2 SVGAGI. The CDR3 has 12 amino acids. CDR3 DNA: TGTGCCAGCAGAGGGCCGGGACAGGGTATCCACTTT. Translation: CASRGPGQGIHF.

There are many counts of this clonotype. The CDR3 coding sequence is TGTGCCAGCAGCTTAGTATCGGTAAGGCAGGGAGACAATGAGCAGTTCTTC. It codes for CASSLVSVRQGDNEQFF. The chain carries TRBV7-2 and TRBJ2-1, with D tentatively TRBD1 or TRBD2 (5 bases each). Trimming removed 1 base from V and 5 bases from J, with 18 bases in between. CDR3 length equals 17 residues. Germline CDR1 reads SGHTA; CDR2 reads FQGNSA.

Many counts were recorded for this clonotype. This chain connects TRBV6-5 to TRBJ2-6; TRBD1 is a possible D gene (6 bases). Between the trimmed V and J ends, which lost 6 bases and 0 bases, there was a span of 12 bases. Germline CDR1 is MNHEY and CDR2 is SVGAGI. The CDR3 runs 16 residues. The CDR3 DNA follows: TGTGCCAGCAGCCTACAGGGTCCCTCTGGGGCCAACGTCCTGACTTTC. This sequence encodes CASSLQGPSGANVLTF.

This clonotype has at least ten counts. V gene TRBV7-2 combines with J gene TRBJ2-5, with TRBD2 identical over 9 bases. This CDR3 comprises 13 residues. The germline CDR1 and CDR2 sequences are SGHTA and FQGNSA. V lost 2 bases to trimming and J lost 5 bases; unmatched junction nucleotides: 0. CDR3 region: CASSLSGGETQYF. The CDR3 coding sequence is TGTGCCAGCAGCTTAAGCGGGGGGGAGACCCAGTACTTC.

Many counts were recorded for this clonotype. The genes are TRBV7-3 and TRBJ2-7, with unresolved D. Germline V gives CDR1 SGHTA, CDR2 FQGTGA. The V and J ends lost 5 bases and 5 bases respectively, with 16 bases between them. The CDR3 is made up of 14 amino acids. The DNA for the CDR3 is TGTGCCAGCAGCCTCGGGTCATACCGGGACGAGCAGTACTTC. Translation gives CASSLGSYRDEQYF.

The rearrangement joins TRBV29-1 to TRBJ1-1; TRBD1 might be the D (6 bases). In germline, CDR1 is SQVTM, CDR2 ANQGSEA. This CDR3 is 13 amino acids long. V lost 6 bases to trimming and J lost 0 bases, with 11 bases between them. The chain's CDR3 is CSVGGQMNTEAFF. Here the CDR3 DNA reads TGCAGCGTCGGAGGACAGATGAACACTGAAGCTTTCTTT.

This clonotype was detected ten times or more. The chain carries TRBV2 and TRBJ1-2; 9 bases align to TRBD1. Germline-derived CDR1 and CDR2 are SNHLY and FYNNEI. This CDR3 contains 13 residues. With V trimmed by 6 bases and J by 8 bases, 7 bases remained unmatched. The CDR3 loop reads CASSEQGAAGYTF. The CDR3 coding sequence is TGTGCCAGCAGCGAACAGGGGGCGGCGGGCTACACCTTC.

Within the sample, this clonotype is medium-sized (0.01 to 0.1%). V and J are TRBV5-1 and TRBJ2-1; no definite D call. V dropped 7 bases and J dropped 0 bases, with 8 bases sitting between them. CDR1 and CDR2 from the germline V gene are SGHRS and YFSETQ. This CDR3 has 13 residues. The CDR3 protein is CASQDDSYNEQFF. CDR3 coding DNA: TGCGCCAGCCAAGACGACTCCTACAATGAGCAGTTCTTC. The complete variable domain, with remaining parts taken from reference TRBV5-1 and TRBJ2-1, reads KAGVTQTPRYLIKTRGQQVTLSCSPISGHRSVSWYQQTPGQGLQFLFEYFSETQRNKGNFPGRFSGRQFSNSRSEMNVSTLELGDSALYLCASQDDSYNEQFFGPGTRLTVL.

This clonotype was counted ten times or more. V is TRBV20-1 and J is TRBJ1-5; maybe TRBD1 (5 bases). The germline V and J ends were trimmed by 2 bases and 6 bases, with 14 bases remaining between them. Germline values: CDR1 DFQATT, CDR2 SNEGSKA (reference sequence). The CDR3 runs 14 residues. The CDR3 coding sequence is TGCAGTGCTAGAACCGCCGGGGGGATTCAGCCCCAGCATTTT. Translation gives CSARTAGGIQPQHF.

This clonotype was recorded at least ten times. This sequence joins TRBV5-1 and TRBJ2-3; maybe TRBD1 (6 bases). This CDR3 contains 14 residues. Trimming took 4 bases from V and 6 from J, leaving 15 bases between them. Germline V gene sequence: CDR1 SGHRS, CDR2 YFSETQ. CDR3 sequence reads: CASSVDSPRDTQYF. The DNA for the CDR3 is TGCGCCAGCAGCGTGGACAGCCCGCGGGATACGCAGTATTTT.

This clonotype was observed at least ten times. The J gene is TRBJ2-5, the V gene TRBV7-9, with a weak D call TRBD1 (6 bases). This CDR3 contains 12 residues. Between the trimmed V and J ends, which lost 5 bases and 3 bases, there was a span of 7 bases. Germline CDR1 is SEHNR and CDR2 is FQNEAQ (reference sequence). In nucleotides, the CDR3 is TGTGCCAGCAGCCGGACAGAAGAGACCCAGTACTTC. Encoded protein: CASSRTEETQYF. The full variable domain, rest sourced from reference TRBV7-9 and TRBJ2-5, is DTGVSQNPRHKITKRGQNVTFRCDPISEHNRLYWYRQTLGQGPEFLTYFQNEAQLEKSRLLSDRFSAERPKGSFSTLEIQRTEQGDSAMYLCASSRTEETQYFGPGTRLLVL.

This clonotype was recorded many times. In DNA, the CDR3 is TGTGCCAGCAGCGGTTTTGGGGGGATGGATACGCAGTATTTT. This gives the protein CASSGFGGMDTQYF. The gene calls are TRBV7-9 and TRBJ2-3, with a weak D call TRBD2 (6 bases). The CDR3 is 14 residues long. Germline lookup yields CDR1 SEHNR and CDR2 FQNEAQ (reference sequence). V was shortened by 5 bases and J by 6 bases, with 15 bases between the two germline ends.

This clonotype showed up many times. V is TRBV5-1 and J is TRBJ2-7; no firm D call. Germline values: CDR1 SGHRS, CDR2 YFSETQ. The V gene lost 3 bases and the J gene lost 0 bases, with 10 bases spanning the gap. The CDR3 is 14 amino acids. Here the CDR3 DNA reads TGCGCCAGCAGCTCCGAAACAGCCTCCTACGAGCAGTACTTC. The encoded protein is CASSSETASYEQYF.

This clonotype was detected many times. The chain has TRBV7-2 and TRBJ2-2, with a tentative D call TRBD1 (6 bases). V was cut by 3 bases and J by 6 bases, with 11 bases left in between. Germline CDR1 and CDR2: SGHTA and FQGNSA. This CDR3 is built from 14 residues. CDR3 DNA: TGTGCCAGCAGCTTTTTACAGGGTCCCGGGGAGCTGTTTTTT. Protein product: CASSFLQGPGELFF.

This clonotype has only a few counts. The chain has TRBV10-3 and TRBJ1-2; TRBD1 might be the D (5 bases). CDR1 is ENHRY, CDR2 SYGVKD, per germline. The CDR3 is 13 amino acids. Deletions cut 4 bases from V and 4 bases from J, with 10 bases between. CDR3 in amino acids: CAISGGGTYGYTF. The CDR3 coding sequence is TGTGCCATCAGTGGTGGAGGGACCTATGGCTACACCTTC.

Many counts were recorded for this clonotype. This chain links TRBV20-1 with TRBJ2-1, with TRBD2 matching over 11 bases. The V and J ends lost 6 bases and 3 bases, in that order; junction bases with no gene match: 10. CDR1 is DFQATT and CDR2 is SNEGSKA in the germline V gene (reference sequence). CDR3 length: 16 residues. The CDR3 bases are TGCAGTGCCTCAATCCTTAGCGGGGGGGACTACAATGAGCAGTTCTTC. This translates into CSASILSGGDYNEQFF.

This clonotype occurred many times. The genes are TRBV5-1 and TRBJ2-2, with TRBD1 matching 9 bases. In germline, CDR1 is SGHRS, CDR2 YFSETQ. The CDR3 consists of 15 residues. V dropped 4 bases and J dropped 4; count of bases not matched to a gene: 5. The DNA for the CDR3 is TGCGCCAGCAGCGTACAGGGGGCAGGCACCGGGGAGCTGTTTTTT. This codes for CASSVQGAGTGELFF. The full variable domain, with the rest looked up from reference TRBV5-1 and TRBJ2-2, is KAGVTQTPRYLIKTRGQQVTLSCSPISGHRSVSWYQQTPGQGLQFLFEYFSETQRNKGNFPGRFSGRQFSNSRSEMNVSTLELGDSALYLCASSVQGAGTGELFFGEGSRLTVL.

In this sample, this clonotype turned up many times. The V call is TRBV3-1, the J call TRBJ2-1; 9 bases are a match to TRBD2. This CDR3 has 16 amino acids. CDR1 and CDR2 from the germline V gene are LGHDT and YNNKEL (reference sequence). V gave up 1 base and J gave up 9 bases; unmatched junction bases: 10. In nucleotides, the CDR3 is TGTGCCAGCAGCCAAGGGAGGACTAGCGAGGAAGGTGAGCAGTTCTTC. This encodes CASSQGRTSEEGEQFF.